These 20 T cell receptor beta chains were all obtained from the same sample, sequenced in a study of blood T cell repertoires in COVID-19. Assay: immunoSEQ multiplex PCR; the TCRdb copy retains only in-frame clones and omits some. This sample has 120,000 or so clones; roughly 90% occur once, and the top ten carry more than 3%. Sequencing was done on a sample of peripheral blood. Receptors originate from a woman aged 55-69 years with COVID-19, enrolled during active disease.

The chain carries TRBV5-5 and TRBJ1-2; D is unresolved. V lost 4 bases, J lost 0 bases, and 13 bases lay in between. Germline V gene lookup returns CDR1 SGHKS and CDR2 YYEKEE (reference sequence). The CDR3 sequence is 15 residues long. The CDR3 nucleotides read TGTGCCAGCAGCCCCCGCCAGGCAACTAACTATGGCTACACCTTC. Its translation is CASSPRQATNYGYTF.

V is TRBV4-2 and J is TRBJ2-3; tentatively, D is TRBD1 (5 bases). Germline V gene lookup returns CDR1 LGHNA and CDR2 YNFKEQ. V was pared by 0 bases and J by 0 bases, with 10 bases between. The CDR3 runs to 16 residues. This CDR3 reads CASSQESGLSTDTQYF. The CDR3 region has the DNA TGTGCCAGCAGCCAAGAATCAGGGCTCAGCACAGATACGCAGTATTTT.

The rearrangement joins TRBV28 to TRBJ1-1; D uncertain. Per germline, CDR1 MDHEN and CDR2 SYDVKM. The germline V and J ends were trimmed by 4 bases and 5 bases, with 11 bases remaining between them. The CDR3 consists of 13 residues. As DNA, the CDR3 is TGTGCCAGCAGTTCCACCCCGGGGACTGAAGCTTTCTTT. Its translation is CASSSTPGTEAFF.

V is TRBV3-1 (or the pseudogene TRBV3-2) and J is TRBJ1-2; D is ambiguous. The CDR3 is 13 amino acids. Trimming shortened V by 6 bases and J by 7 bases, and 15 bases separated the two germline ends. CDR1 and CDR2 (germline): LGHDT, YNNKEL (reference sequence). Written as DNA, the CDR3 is TGTGCCAGCAGATCCCTCCCGGGGTCTGGCTACACCTTC. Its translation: CASRSLPGSGYTF.

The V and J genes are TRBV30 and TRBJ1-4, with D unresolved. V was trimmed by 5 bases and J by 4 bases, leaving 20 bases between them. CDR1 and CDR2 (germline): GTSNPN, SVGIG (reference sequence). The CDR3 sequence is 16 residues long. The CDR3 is CAWGRGSFTSNEKLFF. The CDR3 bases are TGTGCCTGGGGGAGAGGAAGCTTTACAAGTAATGAAAAACTGTTTTTT.

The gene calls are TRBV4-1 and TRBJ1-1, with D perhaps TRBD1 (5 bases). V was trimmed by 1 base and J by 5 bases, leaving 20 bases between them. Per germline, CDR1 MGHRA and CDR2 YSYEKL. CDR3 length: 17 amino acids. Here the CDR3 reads CASSQGRRRGTLTEAFF. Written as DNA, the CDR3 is TGCGCCAGCAGCCAAGGTCGACGTAGGGGAACGTTAACTGAAGCTTTCTTT.

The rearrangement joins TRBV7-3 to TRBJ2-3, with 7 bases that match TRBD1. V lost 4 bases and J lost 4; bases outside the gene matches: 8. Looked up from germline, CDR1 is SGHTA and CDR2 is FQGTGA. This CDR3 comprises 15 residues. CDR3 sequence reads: CASSSQGPGADTQYF. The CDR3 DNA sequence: TGTGCCAGCAGCTCACAGGGGCCTGGGGCAGATACGCAGTATTTT.

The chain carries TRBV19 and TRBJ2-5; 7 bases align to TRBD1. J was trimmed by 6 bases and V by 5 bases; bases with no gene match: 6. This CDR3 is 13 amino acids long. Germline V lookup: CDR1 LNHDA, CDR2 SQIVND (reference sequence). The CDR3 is CASSPRDRKTQYF. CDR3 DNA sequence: TGTGCCAGTAGTCCCCGGGACAGAAAGACCCAGTACTTC.

The CDR3 bases are TGTGCCAGCAGCCAGCCTAAGGGGGTGGCGGGGAACACTGAAGCTTTCTTT. It encodes CASSQPKGVAGNTEAFF. The chain is built from TRBV3-1 (or the pseudogene TRBV3-2) and TRBJ1-1; a possible D gene is TRBD1 (6 bases). Germline lookup yields CDR1 LGHDT and CDR2 YNNKEL (reference sequence). Trimming removed 3 bases at V and 1 base at J, with 18 bases between. The CDR3 runs 17 residues.

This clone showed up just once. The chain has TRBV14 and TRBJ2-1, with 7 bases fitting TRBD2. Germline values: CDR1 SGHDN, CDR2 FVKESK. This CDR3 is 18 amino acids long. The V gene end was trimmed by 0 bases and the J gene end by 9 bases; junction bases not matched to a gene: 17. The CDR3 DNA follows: TGTGCCAGCAGCCAAGATACGATACGGGCGGGGGTTTATGGTGAGCAGTTCTTC. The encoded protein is CASSQDTIRAGVYGEQFF.

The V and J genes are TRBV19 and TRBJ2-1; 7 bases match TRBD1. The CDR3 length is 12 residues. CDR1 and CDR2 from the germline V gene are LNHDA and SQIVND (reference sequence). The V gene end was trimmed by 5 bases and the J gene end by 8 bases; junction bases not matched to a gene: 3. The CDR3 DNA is TGTGCCAGTAGTTTAGGGGGCGATGAGCAGTTCTTC. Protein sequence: CASSLGGDEQFF.

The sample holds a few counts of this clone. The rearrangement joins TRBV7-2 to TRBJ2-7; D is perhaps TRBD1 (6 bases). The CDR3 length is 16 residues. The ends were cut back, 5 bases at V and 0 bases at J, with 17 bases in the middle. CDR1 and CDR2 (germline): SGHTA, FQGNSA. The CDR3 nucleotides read TGTGCCAGCAGCCCTCAAGATGGGGGCCTCTCCTACGAGCAGTACTTC. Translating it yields CASSPQDGGLSYEQYF. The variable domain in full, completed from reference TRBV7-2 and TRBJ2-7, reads GAGVSQSPSNKVTEKGKDVELRCDPISGHTALYWYRQSLGQGLEFLIYFQGNSAPDKSGLPSDRFSAERTGGSVSTLTIQRTQQEDSAVYLCASSPQDGGLSYEQYFGPGTRLTVT.

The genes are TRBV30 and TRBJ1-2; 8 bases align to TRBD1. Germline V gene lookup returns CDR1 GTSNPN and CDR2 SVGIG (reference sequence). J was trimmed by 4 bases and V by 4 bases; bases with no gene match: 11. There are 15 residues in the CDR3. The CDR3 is CAWTRKTGGGYGYTF. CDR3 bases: TGTGCCTGGACCAGAAAAACAGGGGGGGGCTATGGCTACACCTTC.

The CDR3 protein is CASSSRDRGYQPQHF. In nucleotides, the CDR3 is TGTGCCAGCAGCTCCCGTGACAGGGGATATCAGCCCCAGCATTTT. J is TRBJ1-5 and V is TRBV27; 8 nucleotides agree with TRBD1. The CDR3 consists of 15 residues. Trimming cost V 6 bases and J 5 bases; bases outside gene matches: 9. Germline V gene sequence: CDR1 MNHEY, CDR2 SMNVEV (reference sequence).

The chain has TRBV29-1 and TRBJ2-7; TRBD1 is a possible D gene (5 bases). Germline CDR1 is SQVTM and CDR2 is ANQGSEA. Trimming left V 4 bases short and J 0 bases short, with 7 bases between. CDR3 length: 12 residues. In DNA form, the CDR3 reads TGCAGCGTTGGAGACAGCTCCTACGAGCAGTACTTC. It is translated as CSVGDSSYEQYF.

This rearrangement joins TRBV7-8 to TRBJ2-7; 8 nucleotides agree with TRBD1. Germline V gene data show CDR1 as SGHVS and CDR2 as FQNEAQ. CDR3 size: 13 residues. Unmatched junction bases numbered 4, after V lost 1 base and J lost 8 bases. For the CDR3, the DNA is TGTGCCAGCAGCTTAGGGGCAGGGGGCAAGCAGTACTTC. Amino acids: CASSLGAGGKQYF.

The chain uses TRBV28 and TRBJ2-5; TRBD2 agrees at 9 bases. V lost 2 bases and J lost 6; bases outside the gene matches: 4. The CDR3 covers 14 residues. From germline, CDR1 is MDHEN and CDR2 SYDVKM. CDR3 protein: CASSLPGLAQTQYF. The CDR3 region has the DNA TGTGCCAGCAGTTTACCCGGACTAGCGCAGACCCAGTACTTC.

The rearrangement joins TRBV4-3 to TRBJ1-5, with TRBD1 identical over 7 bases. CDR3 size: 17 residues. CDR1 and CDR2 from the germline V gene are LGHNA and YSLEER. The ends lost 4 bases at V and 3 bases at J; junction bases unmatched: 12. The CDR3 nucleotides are TGCGCCAGCAGCCGACACAGATTCACAGGGGCCAATCAGCCCCAGCATTTT. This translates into CASSRHRFTGANQPQHF.

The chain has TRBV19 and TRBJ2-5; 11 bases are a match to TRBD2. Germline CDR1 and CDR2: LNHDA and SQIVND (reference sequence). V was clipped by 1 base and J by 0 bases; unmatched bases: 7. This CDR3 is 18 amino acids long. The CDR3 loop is CASSIALAGGPYQETQYF. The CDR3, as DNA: TGTGCCAGTAGTATAGCCCTAGCGGGGGGTCCGTACCAAGAGACCCAGTACTTC.

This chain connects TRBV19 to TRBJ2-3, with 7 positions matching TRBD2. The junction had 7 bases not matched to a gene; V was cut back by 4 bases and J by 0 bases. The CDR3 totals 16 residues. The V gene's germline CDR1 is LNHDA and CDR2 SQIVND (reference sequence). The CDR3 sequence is CASSNSPSGSTDTQYF. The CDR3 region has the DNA TGTGCCAGTAGTAATTCTCCTAGCGGAAGCACAGATACGCAGTATTTT. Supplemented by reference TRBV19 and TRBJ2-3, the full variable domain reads DGGITQSPKYLFRKEGQNVTLSCEQNLNHDAMYWYRQDPGQGLRLIYYSQIVNDFQKGDIAEGYSVSREKKESFPLTVTSAQKNPTAFYLCASSNSPSGSTDTQYFGPGTRLTVL.